These 22 T cell receptor beta chains share one sample of origin, sequenced in a study of blood T cell repertoires in COVID-19. Libraries were prepared by immunoSEQ multiplex PCR; TCRdb keeps only in-frame clonotypes and omits some of them. This table holds under 250,000 clones, approximately 88% found once. Sequenced sample: peripheral blood. The receptors were sampled from a man between 35 and 55 years old with acute or convalescent COVID-19.

The chain employs TRBV5-5 and TRBJ2-5, with a tentative D call TRBD1 (5 bases). V shed 2 bases and J shed 5 bases, with 22 bases lying between them. Germline CDR1 reads SGHKS; CDR2 reads YYEKEE (reference sequence). The CDR3 runs 17 residues. The CDR3 sequence: CASSFLDNPIMGETQYF. The DNA for the CDR3 is TGTGCCAGCAGCTTCTTGGACAATCCTATAATGGGGGAGACCCAGTACTTC.

V gene TRBV25-1 combines with J gene TRBJ1-1; weak D call: TRBD1 (5 bases). Germline lookup yields CDR1 MGHDK and CDR2 SYGVNS. V gave up 1 base and J gave up 4 bases, with 10 bases separating them. CDR3 length equals 14 residues. CDR3 nucleotides: TGTGCCAGCAGTGAATTGGGGCAAACCACTGAAGCTTTCTTT. Its protein product is CASSELGQTTEAFF.

This chain connects TRBV12-3 or TRBV12-4 to TRBJ1-1; no firm D call. V shed 3 bases and J shed 2 bases, with 4 bases lying between them. The CDR3 consists of 12 residues. The CDR3 bases are TGTGCCAGCAGTTTTTCTAACACTGAAGCTTTCTTT. This codes for CASSFSNTEAFF.

The chain joins TRBV11-2 to TRBJ1-1; TRBD1 agrees at 7 bases. With V trimmed by 4 bases and J by 7 bases, 9 bases remained unmatched. The germline gives CDR1 SGHAT, CDR2 FQNNGV. The CDR3 has 14 residues. The CDR3 sequence: CASSSTRGTFEAFF. In DNA form, the CDR3 reads TGTGCCAGCAGCTCCACCAGGGGGACCTTTGAAGCTTTCTTT.

The chain carries TRBV6-5 and TRBJ2-1; no reliable D call. CDR3 length: 13 residues. V gave up 2 bases and J gave up 8 bases, with 10 bases separating them. CDR1 is MNHEY and CDR2 is SVGAGI in the germline V gene. CDR3 coding DNA: TGTGCCAGCAGTTACCTTCTGAGCGATGAGCAGTTCTTC. Its protein product is CASSYLLSDEQFF.

The chain employs TRBV6-4 and TRBJ2-1; 10 nucleotides line up with TRBD2. CDR1 and CDR2 (germline): MRHNA, SNTAGT. With V trimmed by 1 base and J by 3 bases, 9 bases remained unmatched. The CDR3 has 18 residues. As DNA, the CDR3 is TGTGCCAGCAGTGACTATGCTAGCGGGAGCACAGTCTACAATGAGCAGTTCTTC. Translating gives CASSDYASGSTVYNEQFF.

The rearrangement joins TRBV9 to TRBJ1-2; a possible D gene is TRBD1 (5 bases). The CDR3 length is 16 residues. Germline V CDR1 and CDR2: SGDLS, YYNGEE. V lost 3 bases to trimming and J lost 4 bases, with 19 bases between them. The CDR3 loop reads CASSDRDSQLAYGYTF. The CDR3 region has the DNA TGTGCCAGCAGCGACCGAGACAGCCAGCTTGCCTATGGCTACACCTTC.

The genes are TRBV28 and TRBJ2-2, with D possibly TRBD1 on 6 matching bases. This CDR3 is built from 16 residues. Trimming pared 5 bases from V and 0 bases from J, leaving 13 bases between. Germline CDR1 reads MDHEN; CDR2 reads SYDVKM. The CDR3 here is CASSTSGTTNTGELFF. CDR3 coding DNA: TGTGCCAGCAGTACTTCCGGGACAACGAACACCGGGGAGCTGTTTTTT.

This chain uses TRBV6-5 with TRBJ1-3, with unresolved D. Germline V gene lookup returns CDR1 MNHEY and CDR2 SVGAGI. The CDR3 is 15 residues long. V was pared by 1 base and J by 0 bases, with 7 bases between. CDR3 DNA sequence: TGTGCCAGCAGTTACTACGGGATCTCTGGAAACACCATATATTTT. Translating it yields CASSYYGISGNTIYF.

V usage is TRBV2 and J usage is TRBJ1-2; weak D call: TRBD1 (5 bases). Germline values: CDR1 SNHLY, CDR2 FYNNEI. With 2 bases removed from V and 2 bases from J, the gap between germline ends came to 12 bases. The CDR3 runs to 15 residues. The CDR3, as DNA: TGTGCCAGCAGTGAATGGGGGGAATCCAACTATGGCTACACCTTC. Its translation is CASSEWGESNYGYTF.

The chain employs TRBV19 and TRBJ1-5, with TRBD1 identical over 7 bases. Germline V gene data show CDR1 as LNHDA and CDR2 as SQIVND (reference sequence). V lost 7 bases, J lost 3 bases, and 9 bases stayed unmatched. There are 15 residues in the CDR3. The CDR3 here is CASTPGRGHNQPQHF. Here the CDR3 DNA reads TGTGCCAGTACCCCAGGTAGGGGGCACAATCAGCCCCAGCATTTT.

The count of this clone is one. The chain is built from TRBV5-1 and TRBJ2-2, with TRBD2 matching 9 bases. This CDR3 spans 16 amino acids. After removal of 5 bases from V and 3 bases from J, the junction contained 8 bases not matched to a gene. The germline V gene has CDR1 SGHRS and CDR2 YFSETQ. The CDR3 region is CASSQLAGIDTGELFF. CDR3 sequence (DNA): TGCGCCAGCAGTCAGCTAGCGGGAATTGACACCGGGGAGCTGTTTTTT. Filled out from reference TRBV5-1 and TRBJ2-2, the complete variable domain reads KAGVTQTPRYLIKTRGQQVTLSCSPISGHRSVSWYQQTPGQGLQFLFEYFSETQRNKGNFPGRFSGRQFSNSRSEMNVSTLELGDSALYLCASSQLAGIDTGELFFGEGSRLTVL.

V and J are TRBV4-2 and TRBJ2-2; TRBD2 agrees at 7 bases. CDR1 is LGHNA, CDR2 YNFKEQ, per germline. The length of the CDR3 is 15 residues. J gave up 0 bases and V 5 bases, and 3 bases lay outside the gene matches. CDR3 bases: TGTGCCAGCAGCACAGGACTAGCGAACACCGGGGAGCTGTTTTTT. This codes for CASSTGLANTGELFF.

In this sample, this clone turned up once. The chain couples TRBV10-3 to TRBJ1-2, with 12 bases lining up with TRBD1. Germline V gene data show CDR1 as ENHRY and CDR2 as SYGVKD. The J segment lost 2 bases and the V segment lost 6 bases, leaving 7 bases of the junction unmatched. The CDR3 extends over 16 amino acids. The CDR3: CAISSGTGGANYGYTF. The CDR3 region has the DNA TGTGCCATCAGCTCCGGGACAGGGGGCGCAAACTATGGCTACACCTTC.

The V and J genes are TRBV6-5 and TRBJ2-2, with D perhaps matching TRBD2 (7 bases). The V and J ends lost 5 bases and 5 bases respectively, with 12 bases between them. The CDR3 is 14 residues long. The germline CDR1 and CDR2 sequences are MNHEY and SVGAGI. The CDR3 DNA reads as TGTGCCAGCAGTCGCGGGGGCGAGACCGGGGAGCTGTTTTTT. It translates to CASSRGGETGELFF.

This clone was detected a few times. This rearrangement joins TRBV14 to TRBJ2-1, with 13 bases aligning to TRBD2. The CDR3 loop spans 16 amino acids. The junction had 8 bases not matched to a gene; V was cut back by 2 bases and J by 10 bases. Germline V lookup: CDR1 SGHDN, CDR2 FVKESK. This CDR3 reads CASSQTGLAGSGEQFF. As DNA, the CDR3 is TGTGCCAGCAGCCAAACGGGACTAGCGGGATCTGGGGAGCAGTTCTTC. Full variable domain (missing parts from reference TRBV14 and TRBJ2-1): EAGVTQFPSHSVIEKGQTVTLRCDPISGHDNLYWYRRVMGKEIKFLLHFVKESKQDESGMPNNRFLAERTGGTYSTLKVQPAELEDSGVYFCASSQTGLAGSGEQFFGPGTRLTVL.

V and J are TRBV12-3 or TRBV12-4 and TRBJ1-2, with 8 positions matching TRBD1. The CDR3 length is 13 residues. After removal of 6 bases from V and 8 bases from J, the junction contained 8 bases not matched to a gene. The CDR3 DNA sequence: TGTGCCAGCAGGTCAGGGGGCCTTGGGGGCTACACCTTC. As protein: CASRSGGLGGYTF.

The gene calls are TRBV11-2 and TRBJ1-2; maybe TRBD1 (5 bases). The CDR3 has 13 residues. V lost 5 bases to trimming and J lost 6 bases, with 13 bases between them. Germline V lookup: CDR1 SGHAT, CDR2 FQNNGV. In DNA, the CDR3 is TGTGCCAGCAGCGCGTTGGGGCCCCATGGCTACACCTTC. Protein product: CASSALGPHGYTF.

The chain links TRBV19 to TRBJ1-1, with D maybe TRBD1 (5 bases). V lost 4 bases and J lost 1, with 13 bases in between. The CDR3 covers 15 residues. CDR1 and CDR2 (germline): LNHDA, SQIVND (reference sequence). In DNA, the CDR3 is TGTGCCAGTAGTAGGATATTAACAGGGAACACTGAAGCTTTCTTT. This gives the protein CASSRILTGNTEAFF.

This clone was seen a handful of times. The CDR3 reads CASSQEGTNEKLFF. The CDR3 DNA reads TGTGCCAGCAGTCAGGAGGGAACTAATGAAAAACTGTTTTTT. The rearrangement uses TRBV28 and TRBJ1-4; D is unclear. V was cut by 5 bases and J by 1 base, with 8 bases left in between. The CDR3 totals 14 residues. CDR1 is MDHEN, CDR2 SYDVKM, per germline.

The chain has TRBV19 and TRBJ1-1, with TRBD1 matching over 7 bases. The CDR3 contains 15 residues. CDR1 is LNHDA and CDR2 is SQIVND in the germline V gene (reference sequence). V trimming: 5 bases; J trimming: 1 base; junction bases outside the gene matches: 7. CDR3 sequence (DNA): TGTGCCAGTAGTGGGCGACAGGGAAGGAACACTGAAGCTTTCTTT. Its protein is CASSGRQGRNTEAFF. The full variable domain, with the rest looked up from reference TRBV19 and TRBJ1-1, is DGGITQSPKYLFRKEGQNVTLSCEQNLNHDAMYWYRQDPGQGLRLIYYSQIVNDFQKGDIAEGYSVSREKKESFPLTVTSAQKNPTAFYLCASSGRQGRNTEAFFGQGTRLTVV.

This chain connects TRBV18 to TRBJ1-1; D gene uncertain. Germline CDR1 reads KGHSH; CDR2 reads LQKENI. V was pared by 3 bases and J by 2 bases, with 7 bases between. The CDR3 loop spans 13 amino acids. The CDR3 DNA reads TGTGCCAGCTCACCCAGTTCAAACACTGAAGCTTTCTTT. Translating gives CASSPSSNTEAFF.